These T cell receptor beta chains were read from a single sample in a study of T-cell memory formation after mild COVID-19. Each CDR3 protein is one row after TCRdb ran MiXCR on the 5' RACE reads. This table has hundreds of thousands of distinct CDR3 sequences, approximately 19% appearing once. The sequenced sample consisted of PBMCs or a T cell subset sorted from them (not recorded which). Receptor source: a man aged 18 to 29 who had mild COVID-19 (a few samples of this study predate the infection). Cell type and time point are not known. Each CDR3 is given with its conserved first and last residue. D genes are given only for firm matches. A row's size may be missing; if present it is once, few, many or a size class.

few	14	TRBJ2-3	NA	TRBV12-3/TRBV12-4	TGTGCCAGCAGTTTATGGACTGACACAGATACGCAGTATTTT	CASSLWTDTDTQYF
few	13	TRBJ2-1	NA	TRBV5-5	TGTGCCAGCAGCTTGGCCCTGGCCCGAGAGCAGTTCTTC	CASSLALAREQFF
NA	10	TRBJ2-3	NA	TRBV29-1	TGCAGCGTTACTGGGGTTACGCAGTATTTT	CSVTGVTQYF
NA	14	TRBJ1-4	NA	TRBV7-9	TGTGCCAGCAGCCTCGACAGAACTAATGAAAAACTGTTTTTT	CASSLDRTNEKLFF
NA	16	TRBJ2-7	NA	TRBV12-3/TRBV12-4	TGTGCCAGCAGTTCGTCAGGGATTGGGGGATCGTACGAGCAGTACTTC	CASSSSGIGGSYEQYF
NA	16	TRBJ2-5	TRBD2	TRBV5-1	TGCGCCAGCAGCTTGGATCTAGCGGGGGCGCAAGAGACCCAGTACTTC	CASSLDLAGAQETQYF
NA	15	TRBJ1-5	NA	TRBV12-3/TRBV12-4	TGTGCCAGCAGTTTTTATAGTGGCGCGGATCAGCCCCAGCATTTT	CASSFYSGADQPQHF
NA	14	TRBJ2-7	NA	TRBV5-4	TGTGCCAGCAGCACCTCAGAAGGGGCCCACGAGCAGTACTTC	CASSTSEGAHEQYF
NA	14	TRBJ1-1	NA	TRBV7-9	TGTGCCAGCAGCTCCGCCGAACGACGGGGTGAAGCTTTCTTT	CASSSAERRGEAFF
few	14	TRBJ1-2	NA	TRBV29-1	NA	CSVDFRGANYGYTF
NA	12	TRBJ2-5	NA	TRBV6-5	TGTGCCAGCTACTCGGGGTCTGAGACCCAGTACTTC	CASYSGSETQYF
few	17	TRBJ2-5	NA	TRBV4-3	TGCGCCAGCAGCCAAGATCACCGGGGGGCCGGACAAGAGACCCAGTACTTC	CASSQDHRGAGQETQYF
many	14	TRBJ1-2	NA	TRBV29-1	TGCAGCGTTGAGCCCAGGCTAGCTGACTATGGCTACACCTTC	CSVEPRLADYGYTF
NA	14	TRBJ2-1	TRBD2	TRBV20-1	TGCAGTGCTTTAACTAGCGGGGTCTACAATGAGCAGTTCTTC	CSALTSGVYNEQFF
NA	16	TRBJ1-6	TRBD1	TRBV7-2	TGTGCCAGCAGTCCAAGGGGGCACTCCTATAATTCACCCCTCCACTTT	CASSPRGHSYNSPLHF
NA	18	TRBJ2-3	NA	TRBV10-3	TGTGCCATCAGTGACCATGGGACAAGGGCTCTTCTGGGCTCTGCGCAGTATTTT	CAISDHGTRALLGSAQYF
few	11	TRBJ2-1	NA	TRBV24-1	TGTGCCACCAGTCAGGGGAGAGGGCAGTTCTTC	CATSQGRGQFF
NA	13	TRBJ1-6	NA	TRBV28	TGTGCCAGCAGTATAACAGGGAGTTCACCCCTCCACTTT	CASSITGSSPLHF
few	17	TRBJ2-3	TRBD2	TRBV7-2	TGTGCCAGCAGCTTACCGACTAGCGGGGTGAGCACAGATACGCAGTATTTT	CASSLPTSGVSTDTQYF
few	12	TRBJ1-1	NA	TRBV20-1	TGCAGTGCTAGTCTCCTGAACACTGAAGCTTTCTTT	CSASLLNTEAFF
many	12	TRBJ2-2	NA	TRBV20-1	TGCGGCTCCGCCACCGGCACCGGGGAGCTGTTTTTT	CGSATGTGELFF
few	14	TRBJ1-1	NA	TRBV6-2/TRBV6-3	TGTGCCAGCACCAACTGGTACAGATGGACTGAAGCTTTCTTT	CASTNWYRWTEAFF
NA	14	TRBJ2-1	NA	TRBV29-1	TGCAGCGTCCTCCTTAGGGGCGCGAACTTGGAGCAGTTCTTC	CSVLLRGANLEQFF
few	12	TRBJ2-3	NA	TRBV19	TGTGCCAGTAGTACTTATTCAGATACGCAGTATTTT	CASSTYSDTQYF
few	14	TRBJ1-4	NA	TRBV6-5	TGTGCCAGCAGTCGCATCCAGGGTTATGAAAAACTGTTTTTT	CASSRIQGYEKLFF
many	14	TRBJ1-2	NA	TRBV4-1	TGCGCCAGCAGCCAAGAGTGGGGGGAAGGTGGCTACACCTTC	CASSQEWGEGGYTF
NA	17	TRBJ1-3	NA	TRBV21-1	NA	CASSKGPRVGAGNTIYF
NA	16	TRBJ1-2	NA	TRBV5-5	TGTGCCAGCAGCGCTCCCCCCGTGGGGACGGAATATGGCTACACCTTC	CASSAPPVGTEYGYTF
NA	17	TRBJ1-1	TRBD1	TRBV24-1	TGTGCCACGAGTGACCGGGACAGGGTATATTGCAGGACTCAAGCTTTCTTT	CATSDRDRVYCRTQAFF
NA	15	TRBJ1-6	TRBD1	TRBV27	TGTGCCAGCAGTTTATCACAGGGGGCTACGGCACCCCTCCACTTT	CASSLSQGATAPLHF
NA	12	TRBJ2-2	NA	TRBV5-1	TGCGCCAGCAGCTTGGAGAATGGGGAGCTGTTTTTT	CASSLENGELFF
NA	14	TRBJ2-5	NA	TRBV27	TGTGCCAGCAGTTTAGTCAGGGCCATAGAGACCCAGTACTTC	CASSLVRAIETQYF
few	14	TRBJ1-6	NA	TRBV4-3	TGCGCCAGCAGCCAAGCAGGGTCGGATTCACCCCTCCACTTT	CASSQAGSDSPLHF
NA	14	TRBJ1-4	NA	TRBV12-3/TRBV12-4	TGTGCCAGCAGTCCCCGGGCGATTAATGAAAAACTGTTTTTT	CASSPRAINEKLFF
once	16	TRBJ1-2	NA	TRBV4-1	TGCGCCAGCAGCCAAGGGGAAGGTTTAACTCACTATGGCTACACCTTC	CASSQGEGLTHYGYTF
NA	15	TRBJ2-5	TRBD2	TRBV7-9	TGTGCCAGCAGCTTACTAGCGGGGGACGCGGAGACCCAGTACTTC	CASSLLAGDAETQYF
many	14	TRBJ1-1	NA	TRBV12-3/TRBV12-4	TGTGCCAGCAGTTTAGAACAGATGAACACTGAAGCTTTCTTT	CASSLEQMNTEAFF
few	16	TRBJ2-3	NA	TRBV5-4	TGTGCCAGCAGCTTGGGAAGCGCTACTAGCACAGATACGCAGTATTTT	CASSLGSATSTDTQYF
few	17	TRBJ1-6	NA	TRBV3-1	TGTGCCAGCAGCCAAGATGATTTCTGGGCCTGGAGATCACCCCTCCACTTT	CASSQDDFWAWRSPLHF
few	13	TRBJ1-4	NA	TRBV9	TGTGCCAGCAGCGTAGCTCAGGATGAAAAACTGTTTTTT	CASSVAQDEKLFF
few	15	TRBJ2-1	NA	TRBV7-9	TGTGCCAGCAGCTTAGCGCAAAGCTCCTGGGATGAGCAGTTCTTC	CASSLAQSSWDEQFF
many	18	TRBJ2-1	NA	TRBV5-1	TGCGCCAGCAGGGGAGGAGTAGTGTCTGGGCCTAGTTACAATGAGCAGTTCTTC	CASRGGVVSGPSYNEQFF